Described below is a single T cell receptor (beta chain) sequence and its context. Libraries were prepared by immunoSEQ multiplex PCR; TCRdb keeps only in-frame clonotypes and omits some of them. The data show over 100,000 clones, roughly 90% seen once. The source of the sample is a study of control samples from healthy donors and cancer patients. V was pared by 0 bases and J by 1 base, with 15 bases between. The length of the CDR3 is 17 residues. Germline V gives CDR1 ENHRY, CDR2 SYGVKD. The sequenced sample was blood. The source of this sequence is a woman between 45 and 60 years old in good health. This chain connects TRBV10-3 to TRBJ1-1, with TRBD1 as a possible D gene (5 bases). Here the CDR3 reads CAISESGEAVWNTEAFF. CDR3 nucleotide sequence: TGTGCCATCAGTGAGTCGGGGGAGGCCGTTTGGAACACTGAAGCTTTCTTT.